This entry describes one TCR beta chain. Its antigen is still unknown. Per germline, CDR1 LNHDA and CDR2 SQIVND (reference sequence). CDR3 length equals 17 residues. V was cut by 6 bases and J by 1 base, with 21 bases left in between. The PCR used 60 Vbeta and 13 Jbeta primers. Profiled with immunoSEQ multiplex PCR; TCRdb holds only in-frame clones, not every one. The sample holds 90,000 to 100,000 clones, 69% seen once. These donors, healthy bone marrow donors, were studied. These data originate in a study of cytomegalovirus exposure and HLA in healthy donors. Study-wide results and limits: Prediction of most subjects' HLA-A and HLA-B alleles by TCR beta sequences was reportedly accurate. In a later analysis, TCR beta V- and J-gene trimming was associated with a missense DCLRE1C variant. There were about 160 TCR beta chains listed as cytomegalovirus-associated.

Sample: PBMCs. This clonotype was obtained from a man in his fifties or sixties in good health and CMV-seronegative. The chain employs TRBV19 and TRBJ1-2, with D maybe TRBD1 (5 bases). This CDR3 is CASSGGFWGRLNYGYTF. The DNA of the CDR3 is TGTGCCAGTAGCGGAGGGTTTTGGGGACGCCTTAACTATGGCTACACCTTC.